The 30 T cell receptor beta chains below come from one sample, sequenced in a study of blood T cell repertoires in COVID-19. Method: immunoSEQ multiplex PCR; TCRdb's copy keeps in-frame clones and lacks some. Of roughly 190,000 clones listed, 94% are singletons. The sequenced material came from peripheral blood. These receptors were taken from a man aged 25 to 40 with COVID-19, enrolled during active disease.

The V call is TRBV15, the J call TRBJ1-2, with D hard to call. Germline values: CDR1 LNHNV, CDR2 YYDKDF (reference sequence). The CDR3 sequence is 12 residues long. With 9 bases removed from V and 2 bases from J, the gap between germline ends came to 10 bases. The DNA for the CDR3 is TGTGCCACTAAGCGGGAAAACTATGGCTACACCTTC. Its translation: CATKRENYGYTF.

CDR3 sequence (DNA): TGCGCCAGCGCCACGCTAGCGGGGGTCTCGGATACGCAGTATTTT. Translating gives CASATLAGVSDTQYF. The V and J genes are TRBV5-1 and TRBJ2-3; 10 positions match TRBD2. The V and J ends lost 7 bases and 6 bases, in that order; junction bases with no gene match: 11. This CDR3 is built from 15 residues. Germline V gene lookup returns CDR1 SGHRS and CDR2 YFSETQ.

The chain recombines TRBV27 with TRBJ1-4; D remains ambiguous. This CDR3 region has 16 residues. The ends were cut back, 5 bases at V and 10 bases at J, with 23 bases in the middle. CDR1 and CDR2 from the germline V gene are MNHEY and SMNVEV (reference sequence). This CDR3 is CASSPDSEALPGKLFF. CDR3 nucleotide sequence: TGTGCCAGCAGTCCGGATTCTGAGGCGCTCCCCGGAAAACTGTTTTTT.

This chain connects TRBV18 to TRBJ1-5; 7 bases match TRBD1. CDR3 size: 17 residues. The germline V gene encodes CDR1 KGHSH and CDR2 LQKENI. Trimming at V came to 2 bases and at J to 0 bases, leaving 7 bases not matched to a gene. The DNA of the CDR3 is TGTGCCAGCTCACCAGATGACAGGGAAGGTAGCAATCAGCCCCAGCATTTT. It codes for CASSPDDREGSNQPQHF.

This rearrangement joins TRBV9 to TRBJ1-1; TRBD1 matches 8 bases. Germline values: CDR1 SGDLS, CDR2 YYNGEE. V was clipped by 3 bases and J by 4 bases; unmatched bases: 2. This CDR3 contains 13 residues. CDR3 region: CASSGDRGTEAFF. Written as DNA, the CDR3 is TGTGCCAGCAGCGGTGACAGGGGCACTGAAGCTTTCTTT.

This clone was counted between two and nine times. The chain recombines TRBV6-5 with TRBJ1-4, with D unresolved. Trimming left V 7 bases short and J 3 bases short, with 15 bases between. The CDR3 runs to 15 residues. CDR1 is MNHEY, CDR2 SVGAGI, per germline. CDR3 sequence: CASIRGAVSNEKLFF. In DNA form, the CDR3 reads TGTGCCAGCATTCGGGGTGCCGTATCTAATGAAAAACTGTTTTTT.

The chain recombines TRBV19 with TRBJ1-2; possibly TRBD1 for D (6 bases). Germline CDR1 LNHDA, CDR2 SQIVND (reference sequence). The CDR3 spans 14 residues. V lost 6 bases to trimming and J lost 4 bases, with 15 bases between them. This chain's CDR3 is CASRPFPGAYGYTF. The CDR3 DNA is TGTGCCAGTAGACCGTTCCCAGGGGCCTATGGCTACACCTTC.

The V call is TRBV6-5, the J call TRBJ1-2; possible D gene TRBD1, 5 bases. Between the trimmed V and J ends, which lost 6 bases and 5 bases, there was a span of 16 bases. Germline CDR1 and CDR2: MNHEY and SVGAGI. The CDR3 loop spans 14 amino acids. The CDR3 nucleotides are TGTGCCAGCAGGGACATGTCTTTCCCTTATGGCTACACCTTC. Protein: CASRDMSFPYGYTF.

J is TRBJ1-6 and V is TRBV27; no definite D call. The V and J ends lost 6 bases and 1 base respectively, with 16 bases between them. Germline V gene lookup returns CDR1 MNHEY and CDR2 SMNVEV (reference sequence). This CDR3 is built from 17 residues. CDR3 DNA sequence: TGTGCCAGCAGCAAATTGGGAGGGAGATCCTATAATTCACCCCTCCACTTT. Translated: CASSKLGGRSYNSPLHF.

This clone was recorded once. CDR3 in DNA: TGTGCCAGCAGCTTATACGGAGCCGACTATGGCTACACCTTC. This sequence encodes CASSLYGADYGYTF. The rearrangement links TRBV7-3 to TRBJ1-2; D gene ambiguous. Germline V gene lookup returns CDR1 SGHTA and CDR2 FQGTGA. The CDR3 spans 14 residues. V lost 2 bases to trimming and J lost 3 bases, with 10 bases between them. The full variable domain, its missing parts supplied by reference TRBV7-3 and TRBJ1-2, is GAGVSQTPSNKVTEKGKYVELRCDPISGHTALYWYRQSLGQGPEFLIYFQGTGAADDSGLPNDRFFAVRPEGSVSTLKIQRTERGDSAVYLCASSLYGADYGYTFGSGTRLTVV.

CDR3 sequence reads: CASSLSRVSGGQETQYF. The CDR3 coding sequence is TGTGCCAGCAGCTTATCCAGGGTTAGCGGGGGCCAAGAGACCCAGTACTTC. The chain has TRBV7-6 and TRBJ2-5; 9 bases match TRBD2. The CDR3 sequence is 17 residues long. V shed 2 bases and J 1 base; nucleotides not matched to a gene: 8. Germline V gives CDR1 SGHVS, CDR2 FNYEAQ.

This chain links TRBV5-4 with TRBJ1-1, with a weak D call TRBD1 (5 bases). Germline CDR1 SGHNT, CDR2 YYREEE (reference sequence). The V and J ends lost 0 bases and 4 bases respectively, with 16 bases between them. The CDR3 consists of 16 residues. CDR3 sequence (DNA): TGTGCCAGCAGCTTGGGGTTGGGTGGGGGGAGCACTGAAGCTTTCTTT. Translation gives CASSLGLGGGSTEAFF.

V is TRBV19 and J is TRBJ2-5, with a weak D call TRBD1 (5 bases). The V gene's germline CDR1 is LNHDA and CDR2 SQIVND (reference sequence). The CDR3 length is 13 residues. V lost 5 bases to trimming and J lost 1 base, with 8 bases between them. The CDR3 reads CASSGQLQETQYF. DNA for the CDR3: TGTGCCAGTAGTGGACAACTCCAAGAGACCCAGTACTTC.

V gene TRBV5-1 combines with J gene TRBJ2-5, with D unresolved. This CDR3 has 13 residues. CDR1 SGHRS and CDR2 YFSETQ come from the germline V gene. V gave up 4 bases and J gave up 5 bases, with 12 bases separating them. The CDR3 DNA is TGCGCCAGCAGCGAATCGGGTCGGGAGACCCAGTACTTC. Its translation is CASSESGRETQYF.

The chain employs TRBV6-5 and TRBJ1-2; D unresolved. V was clipped by 5 bases and J by 10 bases, with 17 bases between them. CDR1 MNHEY and CDR2 SVGAGI come from the germline V gene. The CDR3 consists of 13 residues. CDR3 DNA: TGTGCCAGCAGTCCCGAACAGAGGAGGGCCTACACCTTC. Translated: CASSPEQRRAYTF.

J is TRBJ1-4 and V is TRBV29-1; D is uncertain. Trimming took off 7 bases at V and 4 bases at J, with 13 bases between the two ends. CDR1 SQVTM and CDR2 ANQGSEA come from the germline V gene. This CDR3 has 13 residues. For the CDR3, the DNA is TGCAGCGGCTTAGGACTGAATAATGAAAAACTGTTTTTT. It encodes CSGLGLNNEKLFF.

There are a few counts of this clone. CDR3 residues: CASSQTAAGSSPLHF. DNA for the CDR3: TGTGCCAGCAGCCAGACTGCGGCCGGGAGTTCACCCCTCCACTTT. This rearrangement joins TRBV3-1 (or the pseudogene TRBV3-2) to TRBJ1-6; D call uncertain. The CDR3 totals 15 residues. V lost 3 bases and J 9 bases, leaving 15 bases between the germline ends. Germline loops: CDR1 LGHDT, CDR2 YNNKEL (reference sequence).

The rearrangement uses TRBV19 and TRBJ1-2; TRBD1 matches at 9 bases. V was clipped by 8 bases and J by 3 bases; unmatched bases: 4. CDR1 is LNHDA and CDR2 is SQIVND in the germline V gene (reference sequence). This CDR3 has 13 residues. The CDR3 region has the DNA TGTGCCAGTCGACAGGGGGAGGACTATGGCTACACCTTC. This sequence encodes CASRQGEDYGYTF.

The genes are TRBV5-4 and TRBJ2-7; the D gene is possibly TRBD2 (6 bases). This CDR3 spans 14 amino acids. In germline, CDR1 is SGHNT, CDR2 YYREEE (reference sequence). Trimming stripped 0 bases from V and 5 bases from J, with 12 bases between. The CDR3 coding sequence is TGTGCCAGCAGCTTGGGGCGGCCGGGGGACGAGCAGTACTTC. The encoded protein is CASSLGRPGDEQYF.

This chain uses TRBV18 with TRBJ1-3; D is possibly TRBD1 (5 bases). V dropped 2 bases and J dropped 2 bases, with 16 bases sitting between them. CDR1 is KGHSH, CDR2 LQKENI, per germline. The CDR3 has 17 residues. CDR3 region: CASSPAESGYTGNTIYF. CDR3 bases: TGTGCCAGCTCACCAGCGGAGTCAGGGTATACTGGAAACACCATATATTTT.

This chain connects TRBV28 to TRBJ1-1, with no clear D. V was clipped by 5 bases and J by 1 base, with 11 bases between them. This CDR3 contains 14 residues. Germline V gene sequence: CDR1 MDHEN, CDR2 SYDVKM. CDR3 loop: CASSQLTRNTEAFF. The DNA for the CDR3 is TGTGCCAGCAGTCAGCTGACAAGGAACACTGAAGCTTTCTTT.

This sequence joins TRBV9 and TRBJ1-1; D not certain. Germline CDR1 SGDLS, CDR2 YYNGEE. Trimming stripped 0 bases from V and 4 bases from J, with 10 bases between. The CDR3 is made up of 14 amino acids. The CDR3 loop is CASSVDWATTEAFF. The CDR3 DNA follows: TGTGCCAGCAGCGTAGATTGGGCTACCACTGAAGCTTTCTTT.

The gene calls are TRBV27 and TRBJ2-3; D may be TRBD2 (6 bases). The CDR3 sequence is 15 residues long. Trimming removed 7 bases from V and 1 base from J, with 15 bases in between. The germline CDR1 and CDR2 sequences are MNHEY and SMNVEV (reference sequence). CDR3 DNA sequence: TGTGCCAGCATTTCCAGACTAGAAGGCACAGATACGCAGTATTTT. It is translated as CASISRLEGTDTQYF.

The chain couples TRBV7-2 to TRBJ1-3; D call uncertain. Germline values: CDR1 SGHTA, CDR2 FQGNSA. The CDR3 is made up of 14 amino acids. V lost 5 bases and J lost 4, with 12 bases in between. Written as DNA, the CDR3 is TGTGCCAGCAGCCCCGGAGTGAGCGGAAACACCATATATTTT. This gives the protein CASSPGVSGNTIYF.

The V and J genes are TRBV19 and TRBJ1-6; no reliable D call. The CDR3 has 14 residues. CDR1 LNHDA and CDR2 SQIVND come from the germline V gene (reference sequence). V was pared by 1 base and J by 10 bases, with 11 bases between. The CDR3 bases are TGTGCCAGTAGTATAGCACCGGGAGGATCACCCCTCCACTTT. It codes for CASSIAPGGSPLHF.

The chain recombines TRBV2 with TRBJ2-5; the match to TRBD2 covers 7 bases. Germline V gene data show CDR1 as SNHLY and CDR2 as FYNNEI. The junction had 0 bases not matched to a gene; V was cut back by 8 bases and J by 3 bases. The CDR3 runs to 11 residues. For the CDR3, the DNA is TGTGCCAGCGGGACTAAAGAGACCCAGTACTTC. It yields the protein CASGTKETQYF.

The CDR3 DNA sequence: TGTGCCAGCACTACTCCACTGTACAATGAGCAGTTCTTC. Residues: CASTTPLYNEQFF. This rearrangement joins TRBV2 to TRBJ2-1; no reliable D call. Germline V gene sequence: CDR1 SNHLY, CDR2 FYNNEI. Trimming stripped 7 bases from V and 4 bases from J, with 11 bases between. The CDR3 contains 13 residues.

The rearrangement uses TRBV18 and TRBJ1-6, with D hard to call. Germline lookup yields CDR1 KGHSH and CDR2 LQKENI. The CDR3 length is 15 residues. Trimming removed 7 bases from V and 0 bases from J, with 10 bases in between. The CDR3 DNA sequence: TGTGCCAGCTTCGCCGCGAGCTCCTATAATTCACCCCTCCACTTT. Encoded protein: CASFAASSYNSPLHF. The full variable domain, rest sourced from reference TRBV18 and TRBJ1-6, is NAGVMQNPRHLVRRRGQEARLRCSPMKGHSHVYWYRQLPEEGLKFMVYLQKENIIDESGMPKERFSAEFPKEGPSILRIQQVVRGDSAAYFCASFAASSYNSPLHFGNGTRLTVT.

V and J are TRBV9 and TRBJ2-1, with 11 bases matching TRBD1. Germline V gives CDR1 SGDLS, CDR2 YYNGEE. CDR3 length equals 14 residues. Trimming cost V 3 bases and J 9 bases; bases outside gene matches: 5. CDR3 residues: CASSAGQGATEQFF. CDR3 coding DNA: TGTGCCAGCAGCGCCGGACAGGGGGCTACTGAGCAGTTCTTC.

This chain joins TRBV27 and TRBJ1-4, with D perhaps TRBD1 (5 bases). CDR3 length equals 12 residues. V lost 5 bases and J 7 bases, leaving 8 bases between the germline ends. Germline CDR1 reads MNHEY; CDR2 reads SMNVEV (reference sequence). The CDR3 DNA follows: TGTGCCAGCAGTGAAAGGGGTGAAAAACTGTTTTTT. Encoded protein: CASSERGEKLFF.